The 18 T cell receptor beta chains below were found in one sample sequenced in a study of blood T cell repertoires in COVID-19. TCRdb's table, derived via immunoSEQ multiplex PCR, lists solely in-frame clones and lacks some. Here the sample spans about 370,000 clones, 80% to 90% being singletons. Specimen: peripheral blood. These receptors were collected from a woman in her twenties or thirties with COVID-19, enrolled during active disease.

The chain employs TRBV28 and TRBJ1-2, with 9 nucleotides matching TRBD1. Germline values: CDR1 MDHEN, CDR2 SYDVKM. The CDR3 runs 13 residues. Germline trimming cut 8 bases from V and 7 bases from J; bases unmatched to any gene: 8. CDR3 sequence (DNA): TGTGCCAGCTTAAAGGGACAGGGAAGTGGCTACACCTTC. It translates to CASLKGQGSGYTF.

The J gene is TRBJ1-6, the V gene TRBV2, with TRBD1 as a possible D gene (5 bases). In germline, CDR1 is SNHLY, CDR2 FYNNEI. The ends were cut back, 1 base at V and 4 bases at J, with 14 bases in the middle. CDR3 size: 17 residues. CDR3 DNA sequence: TGTGCCAGCAGTGAAGTCGTTACAGGAAAGTATAATTCACCCCTCCACTTT. It specifies CASSEVVTGKYNSPLHF.

The V and J genes are TRBV6-5 and TRBJ1-5, with TRBD1 identical over 11 bases. Germline values: CDR1 MNHEY, CDR2 SVGAGI. This CDR3 has 15 amino acids. V lost 6 bases, J lost 4 bases, and 5 bases stayed unmatched. The CDR3 loop is CASSLGTGGNQPQHF. Here the CDR3 DNA reads TGTGCCAGCAGCCTCGGGACAGGGGGGAATCAGCCCCAGCATTTT.

V usage is TRBV7-9 and J usage is TRBJ1-4, with a possible D match to TRBD1 (5 bases). Trimming took 5 bases from V and 7 from J, leaving 14 bases between them. The CDR3 has 14 residues. Germline CDR1 reads SEHNR; CDR2 reads FQNEAQ (reference sequence). The CDR3 spells CASSPQGVGEKLFF. In DNA, the CDR3 is TGTGCCAGCAGCCCACAAGGGGTGGGTGAAAAACTGTTTTTT.

The chain combines TRBV11-2 with TRBJ2-3; 14 nucleotides align to TRBD2. The germline CDR1 and CDR2 sequences are SGHAT and FQNNGV. The CDR3 totals 16 residues. The junction had 8 bases not matched to a gene; V was cut back by 6 bases and J by 6 bases. CDR3 nucleotides: TGTGCCAGCAGTTCTAGGACTAGCGGGGGGACTGATACGCAGTATTTT. Protein: CASSSRTSGGTDTQYF.

The CDR3 here is CASSVNRETEQFF. The CDR3 DNA follows: TGTGCCAGCAGCGTCAACCGGGAAACTGAGCAGTTCTTC. This chain uses TRBV9 with TRBJ2-1; the D gene is possibly TRBD2 (5 bases). Germline assignment: CDR1 SGDLS and CDR2 YYNGEE. The CDR3 is 13 residues long. The V end lost 2 bases, the J end lost 9 bases, and 12 bases lay between the germline ends.

This chain joins TRBV7-2 and TRBJ1-4, with D unresolved. CDR3 length: 14 amino acids. The germline V gene encodes CDR1 SGHTA and CDR2 FQGNSA. Trimming removed 4 bases at V and 5 bases at J, with 11 bases between. The CDR3 bases are TGTGCCAGCAGCTCCGGGAATCAAAATGAAAAACTGTTTTTT. Translation gives CASSSGNQNEKLFF.

This chain joins TRBV10-1 and TRBJ2-1; unclear D gene. The CDR3 contains 15 residues. V was pared by 2 bases and J by 0 bases, with 8 bases between. Germline loops: CDR1 WNHNN, CDR2 SYGVQD (reference sequence). CDR3 amino acids: CASSEGFSSYNEQFF. Written as DNA, the CDR3 is TGCGCCAGCAGTGAGGGCTTCAGCTCCTACAATGAGCAGTTCTTC.

V is TRBV5-4 and J is TRBJ1-1; D gene ambiguous. Germline CDR1 reads SGHNT; CDR2 reads YYREEE (reference sequence). V was pared by 4 bases and J by 1 base, with 11 bases between. The length of the CDR3 is 14 residues. The CDR3: CASSPEPGNTEAFF. The CDR3, as DNA: TGTGCCAGCAGCCCCGAGCCGGGGAACACTGAAGCTTTCTTT.

The gene calls are TRBV18 and TRBJ2-7; 10 bases are shared with TRBD2. Germline CDR1 KGHSH, CDR2 LQKENI. The CDR3 has 16 residues. After removal of 4 bases from V and 2 bases from J, the junction contained 8 bases not matched to a gene. The CDR3, as DNA: TGTGCCAGCTCACGAAGCGGGACTAGCGAACCCTACGAGCAGTACGTC. Its protein is CASSRSGTSEPYEQYV.

The chain is built from TRBV7-2 and TRBJ2-6; no definite D call. The V end lost 2 bases, the J end lost 0 bases, and 11 bases lay between the germline ends. The CDR3 is made up of 17 amino acids. Germline V gives CDR1 SGHTA, CDR2 FQGNSA. CDR3 in DNA: TGTGCCAGCAGCTTACGAGGAATCCCCTCTGGGGCCAACGTCCTGACTTTC. It codes for CASSLRGIPSGANVLTF. Together with reference TRBV7-2 and TRBJ2-6, the CDR3 gives the full variable domain: GAGVSQSPSNKVTEKGKDVELRCDPISGHTALYWYRQSLGQGLEFLIYFQGNSAPDKSGLPSDRFSAERTGGSVSTLTIQRTQQEDSAVYLCASSLRGIPSGANVLTFGAGSRLTVL.

The genes are TRBV4-3 and TRBJ2-3; TRBD2 agrees at 12 bases. The CDR3 length is 17 residues. The junction had 5 bases not matched to a gene; V was cut back by 0 bases and J by 4 bases. In germline, CDR1 is LGHNA, CDR2 YSLEER. The CDR3 spells CASSQDRSSGGADTQYF. The CDR3 DNA follows: TGCGCCAGCAGCCAAGATCGGTCTAGCGGGGGGGCAGATACGCAGTATTTT.

This rearrangement joins TRBV19 to TRBJ1-1, with a possible D match to TRBD1 (5 bases). The V gene lost 3 bases and the J gene lost 8 bases, with 7 bases spanning the gap. This CDR3 contains 11 residues. In germline, CDR1 is LNHDA, CDR2 SQIVND (reference sequence). The CDR3 DNA reads TGTGCCAGTAGTATTAGGGGAGAAGCTTTCTTT. Its translation: CASSIRGEAFF.

This clone was counted once. The CDR3, as DNA: TGTGCCAGCAGCTCACCGGGACTAGCGGACGTCGGGGAGCTGTTTTTT. As protein: CASSSPGLADVGELFF. The chain employs TRBV5-6 and TRBJ2-2; 11 bases are a match to TRBD2. The trim removed 3 bases at V and 7 bases at J, leaving 8 bases unmatched. The CDR3 is made up of 16 amino acids. The germline CDR1 and CDR2 sequences are SGHDT and YYEEEE.

J is TRBJ1-2 and V is TRBV4-3, with 8 positions matching TRBD1. Germline V CDR1 and CDR2: LGHNA, YSLEER. The CDR3 consists of 15 residues. V lost 2 bases, J lost 3 bases, and 5 bases stayed unmatched. Here the CDR3 DNA reads TGCGCCAGCAGCCAATCAAACAGGGGGGACTATGGCTACACCTTC. This translates into CASSQSNRGDYGYTF.

The chain employs TRBV19 and TRBJ1-5, with a possible D match to TRBD1 (6 bases). Germline V gene lookup returns CDR1 LNHDA and CDR2 SQIVND (reference sequence). V was pared by 1 base and J by 5 bases, with 9 bases between. This CDR3 has 14 residues. The CDR3 sequence: CASSIAWGHQPQHF. For the CDR3, the DNA is TGTGCCAGTAGTATAGCATGGGGGCATCAGCCCCAGCATTTT. The variable domain in full, completed from reference TRBV19 and TRBJ1-5, reads DGGITQSPKYLFRKEGQNVTLSCEQNLNHDAMYWYRQDPGQGLRLIYYSQIVNDFQKGDIAEGYSVSREKKESFPLTVTSAQKNPTAFYLCASSIAWGHQPQHFGDGTRLSIL.

J is TRBJ2-3 and V is TRBV7-8; 9 bases align to TRBD2. The CDR3 has 15 residues. Germline-derived CDR1 and CDR2 are SGHVS and FQNEAQ. The trim removed 4 bases at V and 2 bases at J, leaving 4 bases unmatched. The CDR3 DNA reads as TGTGCCAGCAGCTGGACTAGCGTTTACACAGATACGCAGTATTTT. It codes for CASSWTSVYTDTQYF.

The chain links TRBV28 to TRBJ1-2, with 8 positions matching TRBD1. J gave up 4 bases and V 2 bases, and 12 bases lay outside the gene matches. The CDR3 loop spans 17 amino acids. Germline CDR1 reads MDHEN; CDR2 reads SYDVKM. CDR3 residues: CASSLISGQGGLYGYTF. CDR3 sequence (DNA): TGTGCCAGCAGTTTAATCTCAGGACAGGGAGGGCTCTATGGCTACACCTTC.